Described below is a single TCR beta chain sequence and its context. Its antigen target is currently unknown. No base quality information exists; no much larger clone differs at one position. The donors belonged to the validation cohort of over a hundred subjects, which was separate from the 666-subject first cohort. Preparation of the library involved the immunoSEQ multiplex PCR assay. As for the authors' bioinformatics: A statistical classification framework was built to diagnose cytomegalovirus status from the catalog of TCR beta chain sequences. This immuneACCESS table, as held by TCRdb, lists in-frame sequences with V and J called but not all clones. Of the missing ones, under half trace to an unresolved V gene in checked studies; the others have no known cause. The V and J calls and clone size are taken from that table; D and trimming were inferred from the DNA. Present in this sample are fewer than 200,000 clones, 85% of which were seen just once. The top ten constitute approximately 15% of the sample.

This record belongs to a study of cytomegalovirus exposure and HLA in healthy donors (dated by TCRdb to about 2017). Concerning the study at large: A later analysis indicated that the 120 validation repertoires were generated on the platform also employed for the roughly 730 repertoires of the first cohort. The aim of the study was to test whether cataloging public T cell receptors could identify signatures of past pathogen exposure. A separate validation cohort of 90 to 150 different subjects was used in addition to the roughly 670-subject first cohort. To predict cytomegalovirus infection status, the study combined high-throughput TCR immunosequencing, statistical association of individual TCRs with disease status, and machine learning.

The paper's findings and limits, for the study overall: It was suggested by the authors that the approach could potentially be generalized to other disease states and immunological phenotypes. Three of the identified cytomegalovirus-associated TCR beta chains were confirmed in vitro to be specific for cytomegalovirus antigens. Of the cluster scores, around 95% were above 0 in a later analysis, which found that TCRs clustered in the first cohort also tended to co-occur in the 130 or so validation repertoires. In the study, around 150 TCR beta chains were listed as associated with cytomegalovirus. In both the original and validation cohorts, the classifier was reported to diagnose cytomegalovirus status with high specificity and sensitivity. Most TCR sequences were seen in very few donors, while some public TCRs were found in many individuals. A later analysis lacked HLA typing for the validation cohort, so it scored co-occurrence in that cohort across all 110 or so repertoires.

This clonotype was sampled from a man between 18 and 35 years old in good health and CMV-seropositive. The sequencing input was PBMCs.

The base sequence is TGTGCCAGCAGCGATTCCGGGACAGGAAGTAGTAACTATGGCTACACCTTC. This sequence encodes CASSDSGTGSSNYGYTF. The sequence joins TRBV28 to TRBJ1-2, and TRBD1 aligns with 8 junction nucleotides. For CDR1 and CDR2, the germline V gene lists MDHEN and SYDVKM. The CDR3 contains 17 residues, cysteine and phenylalanine counted. Only the CDR3 part of the read is kept: 51 bases, read in frame from the first base. Compared with germline, V lacks 6 bases and J lacks 1 base; bases without a gene match: 13.